This TCR beta chain was recovered during a study of blood T cell repertoires in COVID-19. Study information: Nucleic acid was either cDNA or gDNA, and it came from T cells, B-cell-depleted T cells, or PBMCs.

As for this clone: Sequence at one end of the junction differs from germline and may be a read error.

Authors' processing steps: Cell counts per sample came from amplifying reference gene primers. Assay: immunoSEQ multiplex PCR; the TCRdb copy retains only in-frame clones and omits some. V and J calls and clone size are as listed in that table; D and trimming were resolved from the DNA. Of about 59,000 clones listed, less than 85% are singletons. Sequences were obtained from peripheral blood. This sequence was found in a woman aged 70-85 years with acute or convalescent COVID-19.

The CDR3 protein is CASGDREVRIEQFF. Written as DNA, the CDR3 is TGTGCCAGCGGTGACAGGGAGGTTAGGATTGAGCAGTTCTTC. The V call is TRBV6-1, the J call TRBJ2-1; tentatively, D is TRBD1 (7 bases). The CDR3 totals 14 residues. Germline CDR1 reads MNHNS; CDR2 reads SASEGT.